A selection of T cell receptor beta chains follows, all from one sample in a study of patients and donors after allogeneic stem cell transplantation. One entry per CDR3 protein results from TCRdb running MiXCR on the RT-PCR reads. The table lists approximately 430,000 distinct CDR3 sequences, roughly 16% of them singletons. The specimen was blood, either unsorted or a sorted T cell fraction (not recorded which). These receptors were collected from a human donor who was either an allogeneic HSCT recipient or a stem cell or donor lymphocyte infusion donor (not recorded which). It is not recorded whose cells these are; they may come from a transplant donor. CDR3s include the opening cysteine and the closing phenylalanine or tryptophan. D genes are given only for firm matches. Clone size is stated in some rows and not others, as once, few, many or a class when expanded.

d_gene: -
j_gene: TRBJ2-7
abundance: -
v_gene: TRBV7-6
len: 14
CDR3nt: TGTGCCAGCAGCCCCAGAGTTGGACACTACGAGCAGTACTTC
CDR3aa: CASSPRVGHYEQYF

d_gene: -
j_gene: TRBJ1-2
abundance: few
v_gene: TRBV11-2
len: 14
CDR3nt: TGTGCCAGCAGCTTAGACGCGGGGATCTATGGCTACACCTTC
CDR3aa: CASSLDAGIYGYTF

d_gene: -
j_gene: TRBJ1-2
abundance: few
v_gene: TRBV6-5
len: 12
CDR3nt: TGTGCCAGCAGTTTCACAGGGAATGGCTACACCTTC
CDR3aa: CASSFTGNGYTF

d_gene: TRBD2
j_gene: TRBJ2-7
abundance: -
v_gene: TRBV6-1
len: 15
CDR3nt: TGTGCCAGCAGCCGTCCGGGACTAACTTTATACGAGCAGTACTTC
CDR3aa: CASSRPGLTLYEQYF

d_gene: -
j_gene: TRBJ2-2
abundance: few
v_gene: TRBV6-1
len: 15
CDR3nt: TGTGCCAGCAGCCCCACTAACGGGGAAACCGGGGAGCTGTTTTTT
CDR3aa: CASSPTNGETGELFF

d_gene: -
j_gene: TRBJ2-7
abundance: few
v_gene: TRBV29-1
len: 13
CDR3nt: TGCAGCGCCGGGTGGGGTCCCTCCTACGAGCAGTACTTC
CDR3aa: CSAGWGPSYEQYF

d_gene: TRBD2
j_gene: TRBJ2-1
abundance: many
v_gene: TRBV6-1
len: 18
CDR3nt: TGTGCCAGCAGTCCAGGGACTAGCGGGAGACTGTGGGTAGATGAGCAGTTCTTC
CDR3aa: CASSPGTSGRLWVDEQFF

d_gene: TRBD2
j_gene: TRBJ2-2
abundance: -
v_gene: TRBV7-3
len: 17
CDR3nt: TGTGCCAGCAGCTTAGCAGCGGGGGACGGGAGCGCCGGGGAGCTGTTTTTT
CDR3aa: CASSLAAGDGSAGELFF

d_gene: TRBD1
j_gene: TRBJ1-5
abundance: many
v_gene: TRBV5-1
len: 15
CDR3nt: TGCGCCAGCAGCTTGGCTCCGGACAGGGCTCAGCCCCAGCATTTT
CDR3aa: CASSLAPDRAQPQHF

d_gene: -
j_gene: TRBJ2-2
abundance: -
v_gene: TRBV7-3
len: 17
CDR3nt: TGTGCCAGCAGCTTAACCGGGGGGCGTGTTCACACCGGGGAGCTGTTTTTT
CDR3aa: CASSLTGGRVHTGELFF

d_gene: -
j_gene: TRBJ2-3
abundance: many
v_gene: TRBV12-3/TRBV12-4
len: 16
CDR3nt: TGTGCCAGCAGTTTACGAACCAGGTGGGGCACAGATACGCAGTATTTT
CDR3aa: CASSLRTRWGTDTQYF

d_gene: -
j_gene: TRBJ2-7
abundance: -
v_gene: TRBV29-1
len: 11
CDR3nt: TGCAGCGTCCGGGCTTTCCACGAGCAGTACTTC
CDR3aa: CSVRAFHEQYF

d_gene: -
j_gene: TRBJ2-2
abundance: -
v_gene: TRBV27
len: 13
CDR3nt: TGTGCCAGCAGTCTGCCGGCCGGCGGGGAGCTGTTTTTT
CDR3aa: CASSLPAGGELFF

d_gene: TRBD2
j_gene: TRBJ2-7
abundance: -
v_gene: TRBV11-3
len: 17
CDR3nt: TGTGCCAGCAGCTTAGGTCAAAGGACTAGCGGATCCTACGAGCAGTACTTC
CDR3aa: CASSLGQRTSGSYEQYF